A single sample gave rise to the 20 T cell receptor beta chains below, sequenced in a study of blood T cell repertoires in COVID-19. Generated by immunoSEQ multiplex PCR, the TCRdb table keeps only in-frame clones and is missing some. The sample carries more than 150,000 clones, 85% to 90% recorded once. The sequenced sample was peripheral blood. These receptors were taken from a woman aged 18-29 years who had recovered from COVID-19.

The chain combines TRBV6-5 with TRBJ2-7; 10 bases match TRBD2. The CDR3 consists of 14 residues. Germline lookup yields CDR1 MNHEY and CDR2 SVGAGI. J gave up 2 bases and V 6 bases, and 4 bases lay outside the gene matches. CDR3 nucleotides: TGTGCCAGCAGGAGGACTAGCGGAGCCTACGAGCAGTACGTC. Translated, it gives CASRRTSGAYEQYV.

CDR3 DNA sequence: TGTGCCTCCCGAGGGAACACTGAAGCTTTCTTT. Protein: CASRGNTEAFF. The rearrangement uses TRBV12-3 or TRBV12-4 and TRBJ1-1, with D unclear. The CDR3 sequence is 11 residues long. The V gene lost 11 bases and the J gene lost 1 base, with 8 bases spanning the gap.

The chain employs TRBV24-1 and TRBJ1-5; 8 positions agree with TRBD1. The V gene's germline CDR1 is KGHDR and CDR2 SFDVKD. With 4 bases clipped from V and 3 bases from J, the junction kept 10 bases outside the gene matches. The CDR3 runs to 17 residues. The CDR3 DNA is TGTGCCACCAGTGACCCCAGGACAGGGCCTCTCAATCAGCCCCAGCATTTT. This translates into CATSDPRTGPLNQPQHF.

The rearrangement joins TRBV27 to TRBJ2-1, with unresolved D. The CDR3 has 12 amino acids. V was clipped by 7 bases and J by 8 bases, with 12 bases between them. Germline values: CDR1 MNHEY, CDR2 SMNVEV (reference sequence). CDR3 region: CASTPSLHEQFF. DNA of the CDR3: TGTGCCAGCACCCCAAGCCTCCATGAGCAGTTCTTC.

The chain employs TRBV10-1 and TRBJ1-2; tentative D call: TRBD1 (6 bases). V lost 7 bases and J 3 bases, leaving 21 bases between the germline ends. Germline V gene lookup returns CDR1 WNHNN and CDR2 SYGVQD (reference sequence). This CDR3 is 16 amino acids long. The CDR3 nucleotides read TGCGCCAGCATCCGGGTAGGGGGAAGGCCCGACTATGGCTACACCTTC. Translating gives CASIRVGGRPDYGYTF.

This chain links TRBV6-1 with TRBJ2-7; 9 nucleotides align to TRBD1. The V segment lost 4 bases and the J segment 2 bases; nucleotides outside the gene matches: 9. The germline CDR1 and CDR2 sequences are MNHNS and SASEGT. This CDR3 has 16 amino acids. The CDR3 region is CASSGPWDRAPYEQYF. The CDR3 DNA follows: TGTGCCAGCAGTGGACCCTGGGACAGGGCTCCCTACGAGCAGTACTTC.

The CDR3 sequence is CATRLAGAINEQFF. For the CDR3, the DNA is TGTGCCACCCGCCTGGCGGGGGCTATCAATGAGCAGTTCTTC. The rearrangement links TRBV27 to TRBJ2-1, with a tentative D call TRBD2 (7 bases). V lost 10 bases and J 6 bases, leaving 19 bases between the germline ends. Germline V gene lookup returns CDR1 MNHEY and CDR2 SMNVEV (reference sequence). The CDR3 totals 14 residues.

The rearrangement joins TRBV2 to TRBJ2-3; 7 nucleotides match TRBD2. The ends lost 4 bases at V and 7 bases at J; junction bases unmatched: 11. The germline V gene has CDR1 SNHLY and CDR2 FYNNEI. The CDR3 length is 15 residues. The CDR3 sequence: CASSVAGRATNTQYF. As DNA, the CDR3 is TGTGCCAGCAGTGTTGCGGGGAGGGCCACGAATACGCAGTATTTT.

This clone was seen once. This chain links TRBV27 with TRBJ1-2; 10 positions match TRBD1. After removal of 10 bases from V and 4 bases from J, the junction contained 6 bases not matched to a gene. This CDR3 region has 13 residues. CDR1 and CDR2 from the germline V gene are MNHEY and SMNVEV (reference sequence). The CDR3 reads CATRTGGAYGYTF. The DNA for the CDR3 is TGTGCCACCCGGACAGGGGGGGCCTATGGCTACACCTTC.

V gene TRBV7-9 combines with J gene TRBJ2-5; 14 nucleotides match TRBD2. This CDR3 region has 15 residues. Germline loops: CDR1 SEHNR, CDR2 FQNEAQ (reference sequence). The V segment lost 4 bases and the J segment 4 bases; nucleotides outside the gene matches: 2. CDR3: CASSSGTSGGETQYF. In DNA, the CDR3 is TGTGCCAGCAGCTCTGGGACTAGCGGGGGAGAGACCCAGTACTTC.

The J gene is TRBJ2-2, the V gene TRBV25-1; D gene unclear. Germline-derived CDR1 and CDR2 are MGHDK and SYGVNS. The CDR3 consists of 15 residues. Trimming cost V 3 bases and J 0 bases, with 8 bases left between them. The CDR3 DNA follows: TGTGCCAGCAGTGATCCAGCGCCGAACACCGGGGAGCTGTTTTTT. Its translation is CASSDPAPNTGELFF.

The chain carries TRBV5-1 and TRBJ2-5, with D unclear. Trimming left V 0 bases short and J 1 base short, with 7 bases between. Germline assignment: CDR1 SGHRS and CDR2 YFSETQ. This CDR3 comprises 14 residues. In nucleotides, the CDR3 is TGCGCCAGCAGCTTGGCCACAGCCCAAGAGACCCAGTACTTC. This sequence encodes CASSLATAQETQYF.

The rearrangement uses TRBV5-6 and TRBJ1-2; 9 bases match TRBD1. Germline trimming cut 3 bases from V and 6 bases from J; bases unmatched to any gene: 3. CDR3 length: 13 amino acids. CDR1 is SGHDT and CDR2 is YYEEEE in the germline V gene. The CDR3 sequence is CASSWRTGDGYTF. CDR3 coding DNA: TGTGCCAGCAGCTGGAGGACAGGGGATGGCTACACCTTC.

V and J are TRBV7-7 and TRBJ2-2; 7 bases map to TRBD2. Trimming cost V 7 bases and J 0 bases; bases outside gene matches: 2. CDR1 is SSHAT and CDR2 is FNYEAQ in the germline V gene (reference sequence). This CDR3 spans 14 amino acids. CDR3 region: CASTAGANTGELFF. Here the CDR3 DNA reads TGTGCCAGCACCGCGGGGGCGAACACCGGGGAGCTGTTTTTT.

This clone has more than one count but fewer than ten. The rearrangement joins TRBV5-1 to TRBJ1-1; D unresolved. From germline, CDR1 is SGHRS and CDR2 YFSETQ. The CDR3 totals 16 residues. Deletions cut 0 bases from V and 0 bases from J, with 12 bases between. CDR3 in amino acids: CASSLGSGLMNTEAFF. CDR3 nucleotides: TGCGCCAGCAGCTTGGGAAGCGGCTTAATGAACACTGAAGCTTTCTTT. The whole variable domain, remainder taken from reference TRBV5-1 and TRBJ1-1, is KAGVTQTPRYLIKTRGQQVTLSCSPISGHRSVSWYQQTPGQGLQFLFEYFSETQRNKGNFPGRFSGRQFSNSRSEMNVSTLELGDSALYLCASSLGSGLMNTEAFFGQGTRLTVV.

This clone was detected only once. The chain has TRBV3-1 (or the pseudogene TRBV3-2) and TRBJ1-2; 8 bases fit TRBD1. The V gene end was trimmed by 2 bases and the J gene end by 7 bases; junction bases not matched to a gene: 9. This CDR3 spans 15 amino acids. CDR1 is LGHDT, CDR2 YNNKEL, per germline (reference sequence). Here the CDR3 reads CASSQTDRASSGYTF. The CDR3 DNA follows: TGTGCCAGCAGCCAAACGGACAGGGCGTCTAGTGGCTACACCTTC.

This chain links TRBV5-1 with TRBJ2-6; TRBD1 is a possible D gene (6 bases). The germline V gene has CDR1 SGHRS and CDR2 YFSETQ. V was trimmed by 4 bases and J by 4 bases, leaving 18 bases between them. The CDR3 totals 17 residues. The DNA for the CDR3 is TGCGCCAGCAGCCTACTACATACAGGGACCGGGGCCAACGTCCTGACTTTC. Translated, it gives CASSLLHTGTGANVLTF.

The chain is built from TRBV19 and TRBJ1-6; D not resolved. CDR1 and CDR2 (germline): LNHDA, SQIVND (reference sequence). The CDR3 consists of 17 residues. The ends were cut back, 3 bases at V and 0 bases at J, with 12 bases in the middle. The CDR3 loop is CASSIDSSLSYNSPLHF. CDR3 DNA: TGTGCCAGTAGTATCGACTCTTCCCTCTCCTATAATTCACCCCTCCACTTT.

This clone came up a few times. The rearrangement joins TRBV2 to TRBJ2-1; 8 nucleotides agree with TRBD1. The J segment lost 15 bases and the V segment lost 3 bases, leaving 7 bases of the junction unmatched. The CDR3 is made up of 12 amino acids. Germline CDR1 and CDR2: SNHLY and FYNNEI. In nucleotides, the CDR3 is TGTGCCAGCAGTGATTTGGGAGACAGGGGGTTCTTC. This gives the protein CASSDLGDRGFF. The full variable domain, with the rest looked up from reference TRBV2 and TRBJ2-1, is EPEVTQTPSHQVTQMGQEVILRCVPISNHLYFYWYRQILGQKVEFLVSFYNNEISEKSEIFDDQFSVERPDGSNFTLKIRSTKLEDSAMYFCASSDLGDRGFFGPGTRLTVL.

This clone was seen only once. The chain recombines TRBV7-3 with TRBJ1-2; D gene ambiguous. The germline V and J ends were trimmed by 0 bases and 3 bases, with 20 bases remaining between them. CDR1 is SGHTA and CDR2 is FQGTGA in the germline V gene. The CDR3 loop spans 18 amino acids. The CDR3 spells CASSLTLGVTRDHYGYTF. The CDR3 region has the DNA TGTGCCAGCAGCTTAACTCTCGGGGTGACCCGAGATCACTATGGCTACACCTTC.